Below are 17 T cell receptor beta chains sequenced from a single sample in a study of T cell responses to AZD1222 COVID-19 vaccine. This table comes from immunoSEQ multiplex PCR, and its TCRdb copy is limited to in-frame clones, with some not included. The table records about 150,000 clones, less than 95% of them present only once. Sample: peripheral blood, taken on day 0 of AZD1222 vaccination. These receptors were obtained from an adult in good health.

J is TRBJ2-1 and V is TRBV4-1; possibly TRBD1 or TRBD2 for D (5 bases each). CDR1 MGHRA and CDR2 YSYEKL come from the germline V gene. This CDR3 is 18 amino acids long. With 1 base removed from V and 7 bases from J, the gap between germline ends came to 23 bases. Here the CDR3 DNA reads TGCGCCAGCAGCCAAGTCGGTTTTGGAGCCGGGACGGGAAATGAGCAGTTCTTC. This translates into CASSQVGFGAGTGNEQFF.

This chain joins TRBV10-1 and TRBJ1-1; TRBD1 matches at 7 bases. CDR3 length equals 14 residues. The J segment lost 2 bases and the V segment lost 4 bases, leaving 4 bases of the junction unmatched. Germline lookup yields CDR1 WNHNN and CDR2 SYGVQD (reference sequence). DNA of the CDR3: TGCGCCAGCAGTGTAGACAGGGCTAACACTGAAGCTTTCTTT. As protein: CASSVDRANTEAFF.

The rearrangement joins TRBV29-1 to TRBJ2-1, with D possibly being TRBD2 (5 bases). Trimming cost V 3 bases and J 4 bases, with 10 bases left between them. The CDR3 extends over 13 amino acids. Germline V lookup: CDR1 SQVTM, CDR2 ANQGSEA. The CDR3 DNA reads TGCAGCGTTGACGAGACTAATTACAATGAGCAGTTCTTC. This gives the protein CSVDETNYNEQFF.

This clone occurred a few times. The V call is TRBV19, the J call TRBJ2-7; 10 positions agree with TRBD2. Trimming at V came to 5 bases and at J to 0 bases, leaving 16 bases not matched to a gene. CDR1 is LNHDA, CDR2 SQIVND, per germline (reference sequence). CDR3 length: 19 amino acids. This chain's CDR3 is CASSHPGTSERTSSYEQYV. The DNA for the CDR3 is TGTGCCAGTAGTCATCCCGGGACTAGCGAAAGAACAAGCTCCTACGAGCAGTACGTC.

V gene TRBV18 combines with J gene TRBJ2-2, with 7 bases identical to TRBD1. Germline CDR1 is KGHSH and CDR2 is LQKENI. The CDR3 consists of 15 residues. V lost 5 bases, J lost 1 base, and 4 bases stayed unmatched. The CDR3 region is CASSENRGNTGELFF. DNA for the CDR3: TGTGCCAGCTCAGAGAACAGGGGGAACACCGGGGAGCTGTTTTTT. Based on the CDR3 plus reference TRBV18 and TRBJ2-2, the full variable domain is NAGVMQNPRHLVRRRGQEARLRCSPMKGHSHVYWYRQLPEEGLKFMVYLQKENIIDESGMPKERFSAEFPKEGPSILRIQQVVRGDSAAYFCASSENRGNTGELFFGEGSRLTVL.

The J gene is TRBJ2-7, the V gene TRBV6-4; D is ambiguous. Trimming removed 5 bases at V and 3 bases at J, with 2 bases between. The length of the CDR3 is 10 residues. Germline V CDR1 and CDR2: MRHNA, SNTAGT. The CDR3 here is CASSFYEQYV. Written as DNA, the CDR3 is TGTGCCAGCAGTTTCTACGAGCAGTACGTC.

The V gene is TRBV6-4, the J gene TRBJ2-1; the D is unclear. V was clipped by 2 bases and J by 7 bases, with 6 bases between them. The CDR3 spans 12 residues. CDR1 is MRHNA, CDR2 SNTAGT, per germline. The CDR3 is CASSDDENEQFF. The CDR3 DNA follows: TGTGCCAGCAGTGACGATGAGAATGAGCAGTTCTTC.

The V call is TRBV11-2, the J call TRBJ1-2; no definite D call. The germline V gene encodes CDR1 SGHAT and CDR2 FQNNGV. The length of the CDR3 is 14 residues. Between the trimmed V and J ends, which lost 4 bases and 4 bases, there was a span of 13 bases. The CDR3 nucleotides are TGTGCCAGCAGCTCAGTAAGGGAAGTCTATGGCTACACCTTC. It is translated as CASSSVREVYGYTF.

The rearrangement links TRBV6-1 to TRBJ1-2; D gene unclear. The CDR3 extends over 15 amino acids. The germline V gene encodes CDR1 MNHNS and CDR2 SASEGT. V was trimmed by 1 base and J by 4 bases, leaving 13 bases between them. This CDR3 reads CASSEDEVGPYGYTF. The CDR3 nucleotides are TGTGCCAGCAGTGAAGATGAAGTAGGTCCCTATGGCTACACCTTC.

The chain joins TRBV5-4 to TRBJ2-1; a weak D match, TRBD1 (5 bases). There are 15 residues in the CDR3. The germline gives CDR1 SGHNT, CDR2 YYREEE (reference sequence). The V end lost 4 bases, the J end lost 1 base, and 12 bases lay between the germline ends. CDR3 loop: CASSQTSGSYNEQFF. The CDR3 bases are TGTGCCAGCAGCCAGACGTCAGGGTCCTACAATGAGCAGTTCTTC.

This chain links TRBV12-3 or TRBV12-4 with TRBJ1-5; D possibly corresponds to TRBD1 (5 bases). V shed 2 bases and J shed 7 bases, with 9 bases lying between them. The CDR3 has 13 residues. The CDR3 coding sequence is TGTGCCAGCAGTTTATCCGGGGGGCAGCCCCAGCATTTT. Translating it yields CASSLSGGQPQHF.

The rearrangement joins TRBV5-1 to TRBJ1-1; D unresolved. The CDR3 has 14 amino acids. CDR1 and CDR2 from the germline V gene are SGHRS and YFSETQ. The ends were cut back, 0 bases at V and 3 bases at J, with 9 bases in the middle. The CDR3 sequence is CASSLVGGYTEAFF. The CDR3 DNA sequence: TGCGCCAGCAGCTTGGTTGGTGGGTACACTGAAGCTTTCTTT.

The chain recombines TRBV18 with TRBJ2-3, with 9 bases aligning to TRBD2. There are 14 residues in the CDR3. V was pared by 2 bases and J by 6 bases, with 3 bases of the junction left unmatched. Germline V gene lookup returns CDR1 KGHSH and CDR2 LQKENI. CDR3 amino acids: CASSPETSGDTQYF. CDR3 coding DNA: TGTGCCAGCTCACCAGAGACTAGCGGCGATACGCAGTATTTT.

J is TRBJ2-2 and V is TRBV28; no firm D call. Germline-derived CDR1 and CDR2 are MDHEN and SYDVKM. This CDR3 is 13 amino acids long. V was trimmed by 1 base and J by 2 bases, leaving 2 bases between them. CDR3 bases: TGTGCCAGCAGTTTATCTAACACCGGGGAGCTGTTTTTT. It specifies CASSLSNTGELFF.

The rearrangement links TRBV7-2 to TRBJ1-2; 7 nucleotides line up with TRBD1. V was pared by 5 bases and J by 8 bases, with 8 bases of the junction left unmatched. CDR1 and CDR2 (germline): SGHTA, FQGNSA. This CDR3 contains 13 residues. The CDR3 bases are TGTGCCAGCAGCCCCGGGACAGTGGGCGGCTACACCTTC. This gives the protein CASSPGTVGGYTF.

The rearrangement uses TRBV7-9 and TRBJ1-1; D is perhaps TRBD1 (6 bases). The CDR3 length is 16 residues. Trimming pared 7 bases from V and 1 base from J, leaving 19 bases between. In germline, CDR1 is SEHNR, CDR2 FQNEAQ (reference sequence). The CDR3 protein is CASKFALGGENTEAFF. CDR3 nucleotides: TGTGCCAGCAAATTCGCTCTGGGGGGCGAGAACACTGAAGCTTTCTTT.

This clone was picked up a small number of times. This CDR3 reads CASSHRPGRLSNTEAFF. CDR3 bases: TGTGCCAGCAGCCACCGGCCCGGGCGATTAAGTAACACTGAAGCTTTCTTT. This sequence joins TRBV3-1 (or the pseudogene TRBV3-2) and TRBJ1-1, with D uncertain. V lost 3 bases to trimming and J lost 2 bases, with 19 bases between them. The CDR3 covers 17 residues. Germline CDR1 is LGHDT and CDR2 is YNNKEL (reference sequence).